This TCR beta chain appears in the sequencing data of a study of blood T cell repertoires in COVID-19. Study background: Italy, Spain and the United States were the sources of the convalescent and acute COVID-19 samples. PBMCs, B-cell-depleted T cells, or T cells were the source of the cDNA or gDNA that made up the material.

The CDR3 has 11 residues. The V end was cut by 5 bases, the J end by 5 bases, with 4 bases between. The germline gives CDR1 SNHLY, CDR2 FYNNEI. Data came from immunoSEQ multiplex PCR; TCRdb stores just in-frame clones and leaves some out. The sample contains roughly 200,000 clones, 75% to 90% of which appear only once. The sequence derives from a man aged 55 to 70 with acute or convalescent COVID-19. Sequencing was done on a sample of peripheral blood. The genes are TRBV2 and TRBJ1-5; D is uncertain. The CDR3 bases are TGTGCCAGCAGTCTTCATCAGCCCCAGCATTTT. It is translated as CASSLHQPQHF.